A selection of T cell receptor beta chains follows, all from one sample in a study of blood T cells in healthy people across ages. TCRdb used MiXCR to reprocess the 5' RACE reads, holding one entry per CDR3 protein. This sample has about 800,000 distinct CDR3 sequences, with about 25% found just once. These data were also reused for a study on T cells of mothers and their children.

The specimen was blood. Receptors were obtained from a boy younger than 18 in good health. CDR3s include the opening cysteine and the closing phenylalanine or tryptophan. D genes are given only for firm matches. Clone size is given for some rows only: seen once, a few or many times, or a class if the clone is expanded.

-	TRBD2	TRBJ2-7	15	TRBV7-9	TGTGCCAGCAGCTTATCGCTAGCGGGCTCCTACGAGCAGTACTTC	CASSLSLAGSYEQYF
-	TRBD2	TRBJ2-1	15	TRBV29-1	TGCAGCGTCGCGTTTAGCGGGGGGGCCTCCAATGAGCAGTTCTTC	CSVAFSGGASNEQFF
few	-	TRBJ2-1	14	TRBV20-1	TGCAGTGCTAGTAACAGTTACTCCTACAATGAGCAGTTCTTC	CSASNSYSYNEQFF
few	-	TRBJ2-5	13	TRBV25-1	TGTGCCAGCAGTGAAGGTAGCTCGGAGACCCAGTACTTC	CASSEGSSETQYF
-	TRBD2	TRBJ2-7	17	TRBV7-8	TGTGCCAGCAGCTTAGTCGGCGGGAGGGCTTCGAGTTACGAGCAGTACTTC	CASSLVGGRASSYEQYF
-	-	TRBJ2-6	16	TRBV28	TGTGCCAGCAGCTGGCGGGGATTCAATGGGGCCAACGTCCTGACTTTC	CASSWRGFNGANVLTF
-	TRBD1	TRBJ2-3	15	TRBV28	TGTGCCAGCAGTTACCAGGGGGCAGGCACAGATACGCAGTATTTT	CASSYQGAGTDTQYF
-	-	TRBJ2-7	14	TRBV28	TGTGCCAGCAGTTTGGTTAAAGTAGGGTACGAGCAGTACTTC	CASSLVKVGYEQYF
few	-	TRBJ2-5	15	TRBV28	TGTGCCAGCAGTTTAAGGAGAGGCACCGTAGAGATCCAGTACTTC	CASSLRRGTVEIQYF
-	-	TRBJ1-5	14	TRBV7-8	TGTGCCAGCAGCTTAGCGCACGGGAATCAGCCCCAGCATTTT	CASSLAHGNQPQHF
-	TRBD1	TRBJ1-2	13	TRBV14	TGTGCCAGCAGCCAAGTTGGGACAGCCCCCTCCACCTTC	CASSQVGTAPSTF
few	TRBD2	TRBJ2-1	15	TRBV12-3/TRBV12-4	TGTGCCAGCAGTTCTGGACTAGCAGAGTACAATGAGCAGTTCTTC	CASSSGLAEYNEQFF
-	-	TRBJ2-5	15	TRBV18	TGTGCCAGCTCACGTCCGGGGGCAGGTCAAGAGACCCAGTACTTC	CASSRPGAGQETQYF
few	TRBD1	TRBJ2-4	13	TRBV10-3	TGTGCCGTCAAAGGGACAGCCGAAAACATTCAGTACTTC	CAVKGTAENIQYF
-	-	TRBJ1-1	13	TRBV27	TGTGCCAGCAGCCCCCGGGACTCACAAGGAGCTTTCTTT	CASSPRDSQGAFF
once	-	TRBJ2-1	15	TRBV13	TGTGCCAGCAGCTTAGGGAGTGATTCCTACAATGAGCAGTTCTTC	CASSLGSDSYNEQFF
-	-	TRBJ1-1	13	TRBV11-2	TGTGCCAGCAGCTTGAGATCCTACACTGAAGCTTTCTTT	CASSLRSYTEAFF
-	TRBD1	TRBJ1-5	14	TRBV7-2	TGTGCCAGCAGCTGGGGACAGGGAGATCAGCCCCAGCATTTT	CASSWGQGDQPQHF
-	-	TRBJ2-4	17	TRBV4-1	TGCGCCAGCAGCTTACCCACGAGGGGAAAAGCCAAAAACATTCAGTACTTC	CASSLPTRGKAKNIQYF
-	TRBD1	TRBJ2-4	15	TRBV6-2/TRBV6-3	TGTGCCAGCAGGCCAACTTGGGACAGCAAAAACATTCAGTACTTC	CASRPTWDSKNIQYF
few	-	TRBJ2-2	16	TRBV7-3	TGTGCCAGCAGCTTAGGGAAGGGGCTTAAGGCCGGGGAGCTGTTTTTT	CASSLGKGLKAGELFF
-	-	TRBJ1-5	16	TRBV27	TGTGCCAGCAGGTCGGATGACGGGGGGTGGGATCAGCCCCAGCATTTT	CASRSDDGGWDQPQHF
many	-	TRBJ1-6	15	TRBV28	TGTGCCAGCAGTTTATGGGCAGGGAAGGGTTCACCCCTCCACTTT	CASSLWAGKGSPLHF
once	-	TRBJ2-1	14	TRBV27	TGTGCCAGCAGTTTCCGGGACTCTCTCAATGAGCAGTTCTTC	CASSFRDSLNEQFF
few	-	TRBJ2-7	15	TRBV27	TGTGCCAGCAGAATCTTCCGGGACGGCTCCTACGAGCAGTACTTC	CASRIFRDGSYEQYF
few	TRBD1	TRBJ2-7	16	TRBV12-3/TRBV12-4	TGTGCCAGCAGTCATCGAGACAGGGGCAGCGTTTATGAGCAGTACTTC	CASSHRDRGSVYEQYF
-	TRBD2	TRBJ2-1	15	TRBV29-1	TGCAGCGTTGAAGGGGCTAGCGGGAGGATAGGTGAGCAGTTCTTC	CSVEGASGRIGEQFF
-	-	TRBJ1-2	14	TRBV28	TGTGCCAGCAGTTATCAGGAGGGGGTTTATGGCTACACCTTC	CASSYQEGVYGYTF
-	-	TRBJ2-3	15	TRBV4-1	TGCGCCAGCAGCCAAGAGGTCAGGGACACAGATACGCAGTATTTT	CASSQEVRDTDTQYF
-	TRBD1	TRBJ2-7	13	TRBV6-5	TGTGCCAGCACCCGGGACAGAGACAACGAGCAGTACTTC	CASTRDRDNEQYF
few	-	TRBJ2-5	15	TRBV20-1	TGCAGTGCTAGAGTGGGCAGCCCTCCCGGGGGGACCCAGTACTTC	CSARVGSPPGGTQYF
-	-	TRBJ2-5	14	TRBV5-1	TGCGCCAGCAGCCCTTGGCCAGGATCAGAGACCCAGTACTTC	CASSPWPGSETQYF
-	TRBD2	TRBJ2-5	14	TRBV12-3/TRBV12-4	TGTGCCAGCAGTTCTGGACTAGTCCCGGAGACCCAGTACTTC	CASSSGLVPETQYF
-	TRBD1	TRBJ2-1	14	TRBV7-9	TGTGCCAGCAGCCCCGGGACAGGTTTCTGGGGGCAGTTCTTC	CASSPGTGFWGQFF
few	-	TRBJ2-1	16	TRBV20-1	TGCAGTGCTCCTCGAACAGACAGTGGGTCCTACAATGAGCAGTTCTTC	CSAPRTDSGSYNEQFF
-	-	TRBJ1-1	14	TRBV24-1	TGTGCCACTCTAACCGAAGGGTTAAACACTGAAGCTTTCTTT	CATLTEGLNTEAFF
few	-	TRBJ2-3	12	TRBV6-5	TGTGCCAGCAGTCGAAGCGGGGATACGCAGTATTTT	CASSRSGDTQYF
-	TRBD1	TRBJ2-7	14	TRBV7-2	TGTGCCAGCAGCTATACAGGGGGCGCTTACGAGCAGTACTTC	CASSYTGGAYEQYF
-	TRBD2	TRBJ2-3	12	TRBV29-1	TGCAGCGTTGAGCGGGGGGCTGATACGCAGTATTTT	CSVERGADTQYF